Listed here is a single T cell receptor beta chain. These data belong to a study of T cell changes during pregnancy in multiple sclerosis. Profiled with immunoSEQ multiplex PCR; TCRdb holds only in-frame clones, not every one. The sample contains 80,000 or so clones, about 92% of which appear only once. The CDR3 runs to 17 residues. V lost 2 bases, J lost 2 bases, and 5 bases stayed unmatched. CDR1 and CDR2 (germline): LNHDA, SQIVND (reference sequence). This sequence joins TRBV19 and TRBJ2-7; 14 nucleotides align to TRBD2. The clonotype comes from a female donor with multiple sclerosis, enrolled in a pregnancy study. The input for sequencing was peripheral blood, taken before pregnancy. The CDR3 protein is CASSIKGTSGRPYEQYF. For the CDR3, the DNA is TGTGCCAGTAGTATAAAGGGGACTAGCGGGAGACCCTACGAGCAGTACTTC.